This T cell receptor (beta chain) emerged from a study of blood T cell repertoires in COVID-19. The CDR3 is made up of 13 amino acids. V gave up 11 bases and J gave up 0 bases, with 13 bases separating them. Germline values: CDR1 MDHEN, CDR2 SYDVKM. The study recruited people aged roughly 18 to 100 years across around 24 US areas. Sequencing was performed with immunoSEQ multiplex PCR; in TCRdb, only in-frame clones are kept and a portion is missing. This sample has over 50,000 clones; about four fifths occur once, and the top ten carry approximately 3.5%. The clonotype originates from a middle-aged woman with acute COVID-19. The rearrangement joins TRBV28 to TRBJ1-2; a possible D gene is TRBD1 (5 bases). The source material was PBMCs or T cells enriched from blood (not recorded which). The DNA for the CDR3 is TGTGCCGTCTGGAAGGGGACTAACTATGGCTACACCTTC. Translation gives CAVWKGTNYGYTF.